The present T cell receptor beta chain was sequenced within a study of blood T cell repertoires in COVID-19. The CDR3 loop spans 17 amino acids. Germline CDR1 is SGHNT and CDR2 is YYREEE (reference sequence). Trimming took off 0 bases at V and 8 bases at J, with 21 bases between the two ends. In the original processing: Reference gene primer amplification gave nucleated cell count estimates. Generated by immunoSEQ multiplex PCR, the TCRdb table keeps only in-frame clones and is missing some. Clonal size and the V and J genes are those of that table, whereas D and trimming came from the DNA. In the table there are 250,000 to 350,000 clones, around nine tenths of which are singletons.

The chain combines TRBV5-4 with TRBJ2-1; D is undetermined. The sequenced sample was PBMCs or T cells enriched from blood (not recorded which). The TCR sequence derives from a man aged 60 to 75 who had recovered from COVID-19. This chain's CDR3 is CASSLAGSRPPGDEQFF. The CDR3 DNA is TGTGCCAGCAGCTTGGCCGGTTCGAGACCCCCCGGAGATGAGCAGTTCTTC.